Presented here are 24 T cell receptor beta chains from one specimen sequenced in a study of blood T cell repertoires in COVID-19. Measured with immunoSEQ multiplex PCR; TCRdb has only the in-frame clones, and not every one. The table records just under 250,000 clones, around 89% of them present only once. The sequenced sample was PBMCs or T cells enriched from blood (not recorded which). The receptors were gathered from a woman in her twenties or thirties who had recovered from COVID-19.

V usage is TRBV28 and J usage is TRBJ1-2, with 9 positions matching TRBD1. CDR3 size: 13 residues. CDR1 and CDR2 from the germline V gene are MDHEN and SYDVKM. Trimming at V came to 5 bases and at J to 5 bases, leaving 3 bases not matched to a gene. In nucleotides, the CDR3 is TGTGCCAGCAGTCTACAGGGGGCTTATGGCTACACCTTC. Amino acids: CASSLQGAYGYTF.

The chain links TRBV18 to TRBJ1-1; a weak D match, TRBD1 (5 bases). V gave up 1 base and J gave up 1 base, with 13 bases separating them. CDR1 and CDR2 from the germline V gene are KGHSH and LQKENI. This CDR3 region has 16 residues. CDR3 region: CASSPQSLRGNTEAFF. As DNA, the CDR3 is TGTGCCAGCTCACCACAGAGTTTAAGGGGGAACACTGAAGCTTTCTTT.

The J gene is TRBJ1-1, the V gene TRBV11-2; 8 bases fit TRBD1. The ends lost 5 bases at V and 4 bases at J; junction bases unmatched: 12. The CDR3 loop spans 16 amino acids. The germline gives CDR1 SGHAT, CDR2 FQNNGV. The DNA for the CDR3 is TGTGCCAGCAGCAGGGCAGGGGGCTACTTGGGCACTGAAGCTTTCTTT. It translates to CASSRAGGYLGTEAFF.

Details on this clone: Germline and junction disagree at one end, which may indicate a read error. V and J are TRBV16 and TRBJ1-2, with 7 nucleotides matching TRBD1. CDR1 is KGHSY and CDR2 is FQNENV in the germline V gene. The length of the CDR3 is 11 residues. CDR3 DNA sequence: TGTGCCAGCAGCCCAACACAGGGGTTCTCCTTC. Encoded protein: CASSPTQGFSF.

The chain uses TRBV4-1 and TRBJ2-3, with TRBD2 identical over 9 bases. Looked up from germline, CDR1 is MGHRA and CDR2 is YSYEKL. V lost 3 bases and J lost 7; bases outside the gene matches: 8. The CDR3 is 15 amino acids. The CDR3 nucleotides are TGCGCCAGCAGCCACCTAGCGGGATCTCAGAATACGCAGTATTTT. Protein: CASSHLAGSQNTQYF.

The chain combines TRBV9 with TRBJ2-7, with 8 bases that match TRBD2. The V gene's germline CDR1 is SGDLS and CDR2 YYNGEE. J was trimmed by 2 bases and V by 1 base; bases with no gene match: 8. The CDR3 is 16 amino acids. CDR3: CASSVKKRECTYEQYF. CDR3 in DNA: TGTGCCAGCAGCGTAAAAAAGCGGGAGTGTACCTACGAGCAGTACTTC. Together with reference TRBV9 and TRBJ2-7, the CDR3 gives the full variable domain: DSGVTQTPKHLITATGQRVTLRCSPRSGDLSVYWYQQSLDQGLQFLIQYYNGEERAKGNILERFSAQQFPDLHSELNLSSLELGDSALYFCASSVKKRECTYEQYFGPGTRLTVT.

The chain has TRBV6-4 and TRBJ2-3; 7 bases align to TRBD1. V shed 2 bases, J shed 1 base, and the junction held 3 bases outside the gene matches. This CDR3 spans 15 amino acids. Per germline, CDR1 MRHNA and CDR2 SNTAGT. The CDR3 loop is CASSDHGTGTDTQYF. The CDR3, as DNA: TGTGCCAGCAGTGACCATGGGACAGGCACAGATACGCAGTATTTT.

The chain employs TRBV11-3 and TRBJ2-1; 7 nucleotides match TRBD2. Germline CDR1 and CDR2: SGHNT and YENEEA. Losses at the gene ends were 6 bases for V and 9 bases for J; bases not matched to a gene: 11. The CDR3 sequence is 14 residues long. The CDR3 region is CASRRASGSGEQFF. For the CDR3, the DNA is TGTGCCAGCAGGAGAGCTAGCGGTAGCGGTGAGCAGTTCTTC.

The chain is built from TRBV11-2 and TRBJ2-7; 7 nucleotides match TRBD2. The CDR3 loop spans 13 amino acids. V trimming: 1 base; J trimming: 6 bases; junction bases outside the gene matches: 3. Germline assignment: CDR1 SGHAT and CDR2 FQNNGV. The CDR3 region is CASSLVGGSEQYF. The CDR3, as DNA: TGTGCCAGCAGCTTAGTTGGCGGGAGCGAGCAGTACTTC. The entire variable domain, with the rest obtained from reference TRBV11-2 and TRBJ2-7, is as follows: EAGVAQSPRYKIIEKRQSVAFWCNPISGHATLYWYQQILGQGPKLLIQFQNNGVVDDSQLPKDRFSAERLKGVDSTLKIQPAKLEDSAVYLCASSLVGGSEQYFGPGTRLTVT.

The DNA of the CDR3 is TGTGCCAGCTCACCACGGAACTCCGGGACAGGGTGGCGCGGGGCTTTCTTT. Residues: CASSPRNSGTGWRGAFF. This chain joins TRBV18 and TRBJ1-1, with 9 bases matching TRBD1. Trimming at V came to 1 base and at J to 11 bases, leaving 17 bases not matched to a gene. Per the germline V gene, CDR1 is KGHSH and CDR2 is LQKENI. The CDR3 loop spans 17 amino acids.

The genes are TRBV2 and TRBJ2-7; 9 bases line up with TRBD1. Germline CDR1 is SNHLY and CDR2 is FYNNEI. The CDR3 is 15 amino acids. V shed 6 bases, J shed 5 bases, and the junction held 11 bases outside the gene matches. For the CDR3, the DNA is TGTGCCAGCAGCACCCCGGGACAGGGAATCCACGAGCAGTACTTC. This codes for CASSTPGQGIHEQYF.

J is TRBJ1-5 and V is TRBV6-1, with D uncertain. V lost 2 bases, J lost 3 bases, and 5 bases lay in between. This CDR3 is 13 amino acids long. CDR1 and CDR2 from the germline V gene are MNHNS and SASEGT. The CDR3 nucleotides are TGTGCCAGCAGTGAACAGGACAATCAGCCCCAGCATTTT. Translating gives CASSEQDNQPQHF.

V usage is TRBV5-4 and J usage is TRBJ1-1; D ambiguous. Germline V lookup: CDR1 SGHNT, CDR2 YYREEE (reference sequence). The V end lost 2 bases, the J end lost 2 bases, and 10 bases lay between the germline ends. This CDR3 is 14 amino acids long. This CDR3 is CASSFKTRNTEAFF. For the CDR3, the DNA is TGTGCCAGCAGCTTCAAGACACGAAACACTGAAGCTTTCTTT.

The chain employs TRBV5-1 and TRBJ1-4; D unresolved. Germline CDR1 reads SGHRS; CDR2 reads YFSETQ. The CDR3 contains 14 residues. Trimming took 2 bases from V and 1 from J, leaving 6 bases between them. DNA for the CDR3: TGCGCCAGCAGCTTTGGCGGAACTAATGAAAAACTGTTTTTT. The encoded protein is CASSFGGTNEKLFF. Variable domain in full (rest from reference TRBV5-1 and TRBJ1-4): KAGVTQTPRYLIKTRGQQVTLSCSPISGHRSVSWYQQTPGQGLQFLFEYFSETQRNKGNFPGRFSGRQFSNSRSEMNVSTLELGDSALYLCASSFGGTNEKLFFGSGTQLSVL.

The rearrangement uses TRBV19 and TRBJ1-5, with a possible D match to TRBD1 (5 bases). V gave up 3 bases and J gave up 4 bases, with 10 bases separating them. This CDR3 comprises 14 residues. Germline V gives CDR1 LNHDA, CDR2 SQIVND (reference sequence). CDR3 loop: CASSIQGGNQPQHF. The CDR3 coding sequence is TGTGCCAGTAGTATTCAGGGTGGGAATCAGCCCCAGCATTTT.

CDR3 sequence: CASSRGVGGELFF. The CDR3 DNA reads as TGTGCCAGCAGCAGGGGGGTCGGCGGGGAGCTGTTTTTT. The chain employs TRBV21-1 and TRBJ2-2; the DNA was not used to check the table's D call, TRBD2. TRBV21-1 is recorded as a pseudogene. CDR3 size: 13 residues.

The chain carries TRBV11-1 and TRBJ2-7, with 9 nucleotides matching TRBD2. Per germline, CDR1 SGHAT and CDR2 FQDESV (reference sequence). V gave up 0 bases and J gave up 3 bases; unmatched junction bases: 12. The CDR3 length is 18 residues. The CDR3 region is CASSLATTSGTRHYEQYF. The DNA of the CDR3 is TGTGCCAGCAGCTTAGCGACGACTAGCGGAACCCGCCACTACGAGCAGTACTTC.

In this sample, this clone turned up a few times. CDR3 region: CASSYRQDSNYGYTF. Written as DNA, the CDR3 is TGTGCCAGCAGTTACCGACAGGATTCTAACTATGGCTACACCTTC. This rearrangement joins TRBV6-2 or TRBV6-3 to TRBJ1-2, with D possibly TRBD1 on 6 matching bases. The CDR3 is 15 residues long. With 2 bases removed from V and 0 bases from J, the gap between germline ends came to 10 bases. Germline V gives CDR1 MNHEY, CDR2 SVGEGT.

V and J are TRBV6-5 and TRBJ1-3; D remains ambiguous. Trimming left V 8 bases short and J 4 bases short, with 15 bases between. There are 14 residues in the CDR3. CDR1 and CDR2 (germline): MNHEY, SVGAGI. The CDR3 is CASEWLAGGNTIYF. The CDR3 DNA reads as TGTGCCAGCGAATGGTTAGCGGGAGGAAACACCATATATTTT.

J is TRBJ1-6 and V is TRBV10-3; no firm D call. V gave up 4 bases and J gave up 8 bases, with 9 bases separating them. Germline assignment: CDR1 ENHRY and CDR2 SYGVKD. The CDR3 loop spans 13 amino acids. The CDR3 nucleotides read TGTGCCATCAGTGCATCAGATGATTCACCCCTCCACTTT. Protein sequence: CAISASDDSPLHF.

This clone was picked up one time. The CDR3 sequence is CASSSSGEAGYTF. CDR3 nucleotide sequence: TGTGCCAGCAGCTCGTCAGGGGAAGCTGGCTACACCTTC. The rearrangement joins TRBV7-9 to TRBJ1-2; D possibly corresponds to TRBD1 (6 bases). Trimming removed 4 bases from V and 7 bases from J, with 13 bases in between. The germline CDR1 and CDR2 sequences are SEHNR and FQNEAQ (reference sequence). This CDR3 is 13 amino acids long.

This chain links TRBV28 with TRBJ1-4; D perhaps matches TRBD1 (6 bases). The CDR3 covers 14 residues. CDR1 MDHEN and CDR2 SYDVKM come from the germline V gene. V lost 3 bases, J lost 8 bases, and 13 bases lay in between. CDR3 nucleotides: TGTGCCAGCAGTTTGAAACAGGGACGCGAAAAACTGTTTTTT. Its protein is CASSLKQGREKLFF. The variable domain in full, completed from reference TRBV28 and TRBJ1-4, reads DVKVTQSSRYLVKRTGEKVFLECVQDMDHENMFWYRQDPGLGLRLIYFSYDVKMKEKGDIPEGYSVSREKKERFSLILESASTNQTSMYLCASSLKQGREKLFFGSGTQLSVL.

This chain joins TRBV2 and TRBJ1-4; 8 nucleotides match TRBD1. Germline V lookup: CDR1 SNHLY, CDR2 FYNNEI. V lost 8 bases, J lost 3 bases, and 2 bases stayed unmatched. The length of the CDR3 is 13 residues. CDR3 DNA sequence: TGTGCCAGCCAGGACAGGGCTAATGAAAAACTGTTTTTT. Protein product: CASQDRANEKLFF.

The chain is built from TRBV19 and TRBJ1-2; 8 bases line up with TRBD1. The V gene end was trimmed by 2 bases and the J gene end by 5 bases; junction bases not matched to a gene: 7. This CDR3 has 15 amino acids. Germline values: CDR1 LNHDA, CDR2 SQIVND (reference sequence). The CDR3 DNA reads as TGTGCCAGTAGTATATGGGCCCAGGGGGCATATGGCTACACCTTC. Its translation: CASSIWAQGAYGYTF.